The 25 T cell receptor beta chains reported below all come from one sample, sequenced in a study of identical twins (dated by TCRdb to 2016 to 2018). Libraries were built with 5' RACE. The sample was run on an Illumina HiSeq 2000. The public reads were reanalyzed by TCRdb: fastp trimming at Q25, MiXCR alignment, in-frame beta chains only. Identical CDR3 protein sequences are pooled into one entry, listed with their most common genes and DNA. In all, the sample holds 420,000 or so distinct CDR3 sequences, and less than 20% of those were seen once. 12% of the sample rests with the top ten. Sequenced input: naive T cells sorted from blood. According to the study, the label for this sample's cell subset or site signals: cells isolated with a human naive T-cell isolation kit. The receptors derive from a man aged 50-60 years in good health.

This chain uses TRBV5-1 with TRBJ1-1; TRBD1 aligns across 7 bases. Looked up from germline, CDR1 is SGHRS and CDR2 is YFSETQ. With V trimmed by 4 bases and J by 4 bases, 4 bases remained unmatched. The CDR3 totals 13 residues. CDR3 amino acids: CASSPDRATEAFF. The CDR3 region has the DNA TGCGCCAGCAGCCCTGACAGGGCCACTGAAGCTTTCTTT.

In its sample, this clonotype was seen a few times. The V gene is TRBV20-1, the J gene TRBJ2-5; a possible D gene is TRBD2 (5 bases). The CDR3 covers 13 residues. Trimming stripped 0 bases from V and 5 bases from J, with 10 bases between. Germline assignment: CDR1 DFQATT and CDR2 SNEGSKA (reference sequence). As DNA, the CDR3 is TGCAGTGCTAGAGAACCGGGGTGGGAGACCCAGTACTTC. It codes for CSAREPGWETQYF.

The CDR3 reads CASSVTGSGEAFF. The CDR3, as DNA: TGTGCCAGCAGCGTAACAGGATCGGGTGAAGCTTTCTTT. The rearrangement uses TRBV9 and TRBJ1-1; weak D call: TRBD1 (5 bases). This CDR3 is 13 amino acids long. Germline V lookup: CDR1 SGDLS, CDR2 YYNGEE. Trimming cost V 1 base and J 7 bases, with 11 bases left between them.

The chain uses TRBV10-3 and TRBJ2-7; D call uncertain. Germline CDR1 ENHRY, CDR2 SYGVKD. This CDR3 comprises 15 residues. V was clipped by 2 bases and J by 0 bases, with 11 bases between them. In nucleotides, the CDR3 is TGTGCCATCAGTGAGGTGGAGATGAGCTCCTACGAGCAGTACTTC. Protein sequence: CAISEVEMSSYEQYF.

This clonotype appeared many times. This chain joins TRBV5-5 and TRBJ1-1; 7 bases are shared with TRBD1. V was clipped by 3 bases and J by 1 base; unmatched bases: 6. Germline CDR1 and CDR2: SGHKS and YYEKEE (reference sequence). The CDR3 contains 15 residues. The CDR3 loop is CASSWVRGPNTEAFF. The CDR3 bases are TGTGCCAGCAGCTGGGTGAGGGGGCCGAACACTGAAGCTTTCTTT.

This clonotype was counted only a few times. The chain joins TRBV4-3 to TRBJ1-3; weak D call: TRBD1 (5 bases). Deletions cut 0 bases from V and 0 bases from J, with 12 bases between. This CDR3 is 17 amino acids long. Germline CDR1 is LGHNA and CDR2 is YSLEER. The chain's CDR3 is CASSQEGHPSSGNTIYF. In nucleotides, the CDR3 is TGCGCCAGCAGCCAAGAAGGACACCCGAGCTCTGGAAACACCATATATTTT.

The chain has TRBV6-1 and TRBJ2-1; 7 positions match TRBD1. Trimming took 7 bases from V and 4 from J; bases not matched to a gene: 10. The CDR3 has 15 residues. The germline V gene encodes CDR1 MNHNS and CDR2 SASEGT. CDR3 residues: CASTKRGGRYNEQFF. Written as DNA, the CDR3 is TGTGCCAGCACCAAGAGAGGGGGCCGGTACAATGAGCAGTTCTTC.

The rearrangement uses TRBV5-1 and TRBJ2-2; TRBD2 aligns across 12 bases. The CDR3 totals 16 residues. With 3 bases clipped from V and 5 bases from J, the junction kept 5 bases outside the gene matches. Germline CDR1 reads SGHRS; CDR2 reads YFSETQ. The chain's CDR3 is CASSSLAGGVTGELFF. The CDR3 DNA reads TGCGCCAGCAGCTCGCTAGCGGGAGGGGTTACCGGGGAGCTGTTTTTT.

This clonotype has a count of ten or more. The chain has TRBV4-2 and TRBJ2-2; no clear D. This CDR3 spans 12 amino acids. Germline values: CDR1 LGHNA, CDR2 YNFKEQ. V lost 4 bases and J lost 8, with 8 bases in between. As DNA, the CDR3 is TGTGCCAGCAGCCCTCCCCCGGGGGAGCTGTTTTTT. Amino acid sequence: CASSPPPGELFF.

As DNA, the CDR3 is TGTGCCAGCGAACGACAAGATCAGCCCCAGCATTTT. Translation: CASERQDQPQHF. The rearrangement uses TRBV6-6 and TRBJ1-5; D is undetermined. This CDR3 spans 12 amino acids. The ends were cut back, 8 bases at V and 5 bases at J, with 10 bases in the middle. Germline values: CDR1 MNHNY, CDR2 SVGAGI (reference sequence).

This clonotype has a handful of counts. The rearrangement links TRBV6-1 to TRBJ1-2; weak D call: TRBD1 (6 bases). Germline V gene lookup returns CDR1 MNHNS and CDR2 SASEGT. The CDR3 consists of 12 residues. Trimming removed 6 bases from V and 10 bases from J, with 15 bases in between. CDR3 DNA sequence: TGTGCCAGCAGCAACAGGGAGAGCGACTACACCTTC. Amino acids: CASSNRESDYTF.

This clonotype was seen more than once but under ten times. This chain uses TRBV29-1 with TRBJ2-3; D not resolved. The CDR3 covers 14 residues. CDR1 and CDR2 (germline): SQVTM, ANQGSEA. Trimming took 1 base from V and 2 from J, leaving 10 bases between them. The CDR3 region has the DNA TGCAGCGTTGAAGCAGGACGGACCACAGATACGCAGTATTTT. It is translated as CSVEAGRTTDTQYF.

There are many counts of this clonotype. V and J are TRBV6-2 or TRBV6-3 and TRBJ2-7; 11 nucleotides match TRBD2. CDR1 is MNHEY, CDR2 SVGEGT, per germline. Trimming removed 0 bases from V and 5 bases from J; junction bases left unmatched: 3. The CDR3 extends over 15 amino acids. CDR3 nucleotide sequence: TGTGCCAGCAGTTACTCTAAACTAGCGGGAGACGAGCAGTACTTC. It translates to CASSYSKLAGDEQYF.

The chain employs TRBV10-3 and TRBJ2-7; possible D gene TRBD1, 6 bases. Trimming shortened V by 9 bases and J by 3 bases, and 9 bases separated the two germline ends. Germline CDR1 and CDR2: ENHRY and SYGVKD. The CDR3 runs 11 residues. The CDR3 sequence is CAMGALYEQYF. The CDR3, as DNA: TGTGCCATGGGGGCCCTCTACGAGCAGTACTTC.

This clonotype was detected only a few times. The gene calls are TRBV11-1 and TRBJ2-3, with TRBD1 identical over 8 bases. V shed 6 bases and J 2 bases; nucleotides not matched to a gene: 4. Germline V lookup: CDR1 SGHAT, CDR2 FQDESV (reference sequence). The CDR3 totals 14 residues. CDR3 region: CASRGQANTDTQYF. The CDR3 DNA reads as TGTGCCAGCAGGGGACAGGCCAACACAGATACGCAGTATTTT.

This clonotype has a count of ten or more. The rearrangement joins TRBV29-1 to TRBJ2-3; no reliable D call. Trimming took off 2 bases at V and 5 bases at J, with 8 bases between the two ends. The CDR3 spans 12 residues. The germline gives CDR1 SQVTM, CDR2 ANQGSEA. CDR3 coding DNA: TGCAGCGTTGAAAACTGGGGAGATACGCAGTATTTT. The encoded protein is CSVENWGDTQYF.

This clonotype showed up many times. The chain recombines TRBV6-5 with TRBJ1-5; D is ambiguous. V gave up 2 bases and J gave up 4 bases, with 12 bases separating them. Germline V gives CDR1 MNHEY, CDR2 SVGAGI. The CDR3 totals 15 residues. The CDR3 sequence is CASSYTTSRNQPQHF. CDR3 bases: TGTGCCAGCAGTTACACCACGTCCCGAAATCAGCCCCAGCATTTT.

This clonotype was picked up a small number of times. The chain carries TRBV5-1 and TRBJ2-3, with D possibly TRBD1 on 5 matching bases. V gave up 2 bases and J gave up 0 bases, with 10 bases separating them. This CDR3 contains 15 residues. Looked up from germline, CDR1 is SGHRS and CDR2 is YFSETQ. CDR3 residues: CASSLQDPSTDTQYF. In DNA, the CDR3 is TGCGCCAGCAGCTTACAGGACCCTAGCACAGATACGCAGTATTTT.

This clonotype was picked up a small number of times. J is TRBJ2-7 and V is TRBV7-2; D is possibly TRBD1 (6 bases). V lost 6 bases to trimming and J lost 5 bases, with 17 bases between them. This CDR3 spans 14 amino acids. The germline V gene encodes CDR1 SGHTA and CDR2 FQGNSA. The CDR3 coding sequence is TGTGCCAGCAGAGACGTAACAGGGATCCACGAGCAGTACTTC. It encodes CASRDVTGIHEQYF.

This clonotype was counted many times. The J gene is TRBJ2-2, the V gene TRBV6-2 or TRBV6-3; no definite D call. Germline V gene lookup returns CDR1 MNHEY and CDR2 SVGEGT. Trimming pared 6 bases from V and 6 bases from J, leaving 11 bases between. The CDR3 spans 13 residues. CDR3 DNA: TGTGCCAGCAGACTCAGTTCGGCCGGGGAGCTGTTTTTT. Translated: CASRLSSAGELFF.

The rearrangement joins TRBV6-1 to TRBJ2-7; the D is unclear. Trimming removed 6 bases at V and 0 bases at J, with 12 bases between. Germline V lookup: CDR1 MNHNS, CDR2 SASEGT. The length of the CDR3 is 14 residues. The CDR3 region has the DNA TGTGCCAGCAGGATAAACGACCGCTCCTACGAGCAGTACTTC. It encodes CASRINDRSYEQYF.

This clonotype was counted at least ten times. The genes are TRBV3-1 and TRBJ2-3, with 7 bases matching TRBD2. Germline loops: CDR1 LGHDT, CDR2 YNNKEL (reference sequence). Trimming removed 1 base from V and 1 base from J; junction bases left unmatched: 2. There are 15 residues in the CDR3. CDR3 bases: TGTGCCAGCAGCCAAGGGGACTACCGCACAGATACGCAGTATTTT. This translates into CASSQGDYRTDTQYF.

A word on this clonotype: At one boundary the junction diverges from the germline segment, which might be a read error. The rearrangement uses TRBV6-1 and TRBJ2-1, with D possibly matching TRBD2 (6 bases). Germline V CDR1 and CDR2: MNHNS, SASEGT. There are 13 residues in the CDR3. Here the CDR3 DNA reads TGTGCCAGCAGCCTGGGACTTCACAATGAGCGGTTCTTC. Protein sequence: CASSLGLHNERFF.

This clonotype was counted a few times. V and J are TRBV20-1 and TRBJ2-7; TRBD2 matches 8 bases. The CDR3 contains 15 residues. The V gene end was trimmed by 6 bases and the J gene end by 2 bases; junction bases not matched to a gene: 12. Germline values: CDR1 DFQATT, CDR2 SNEGSKA (reference sequence). As DNA, the CDR3 is TGCAGTGCCAGGGGCGTTAGCGGGAAAACCTACGAGCAGTACTTC. This gives the protein CSARGVSGKTYEQYF.

This clonotype came up a few times. The V call is TRBV7-2, the J call TRBJ2-5; D is ambiguous. The ends were cut back, 0 bases at V and 1 base at J, with 6 bases in the middle. The CDR3 sequence is 14 residues long. The germline CDR1 and CDR2 sequences are SGHTA and FQGNSA. CDR3: CASSLAASQETQYF. Written as DNA, the CDR3 is TGTGCCAGCAGCTTAGCAGCCAGCCAAGAGACCCAGTACTTC.